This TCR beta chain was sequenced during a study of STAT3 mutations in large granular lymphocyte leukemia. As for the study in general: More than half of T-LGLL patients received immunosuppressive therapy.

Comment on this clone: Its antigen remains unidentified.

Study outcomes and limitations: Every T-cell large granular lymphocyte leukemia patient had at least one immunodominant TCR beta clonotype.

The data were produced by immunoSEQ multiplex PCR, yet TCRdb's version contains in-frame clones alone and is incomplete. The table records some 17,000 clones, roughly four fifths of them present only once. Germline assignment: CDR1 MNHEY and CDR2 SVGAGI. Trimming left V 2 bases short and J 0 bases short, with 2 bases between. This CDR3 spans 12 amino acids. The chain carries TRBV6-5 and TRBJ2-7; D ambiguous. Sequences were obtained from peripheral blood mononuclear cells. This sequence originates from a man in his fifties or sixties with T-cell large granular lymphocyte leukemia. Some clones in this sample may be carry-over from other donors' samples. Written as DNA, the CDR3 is TGTGCCAGCAGTTACAGCTCCTACGAGCAGTACTTC. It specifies CASSYSSYEQYF.